Sequencing of this T cell receptor beta chain was carried out in a study of cytomegalovirus exposure and HLA in healthy donors listed by TCRdb under 2017. At the level of the whole study: In an earlier analysis of under 600 of the donors, about 260 Gb of sequence data and 90 million to 130 million unique TCR beta sequences from about 179 million T cells were reported. Roughly 300 gigabases of sequencing data and 70 million to 100 million unique TCR sequences were included in an early release covering 550 to 650 HLA-typed donors. The genetic ancestry cluster associated with self-reported Caucasian donors included roughly 84% of the roughly 400 genotyped donors. The study aimed to test whether signatures of past pathogen exposure could be identified by cataloging public T cell receptors. The T cell repertoires of some 700 subjects were profiled by immunosequencing and related to cytomegalovirus serostatus. Besides the first cohort of around 700 subjects, a separate validation cohort made up of 120 different subjects was used. To predict cytomegalovirus infection status, the study brought together high-throughput TCR immunosequencing, statistical association of individual TCRs with disease status, and machine learning. A later analysis re-examined previously published TCR beta repertoires from roughly 720 donors and added high-resolution HLA genotyping to investigate patterns of TCR occurrence. In the later analysis, no new phenotypic data were used to find candidate immune exposures; instead, reliance was placed on TCR beta sequences and their occurrence across donors. In an earlier analysis of roughly 540 of the donors, high-throughput TCR beta sequencing was used to judge whether each TCR beta V gene segment behaved as functional or pseudogenic. Donor age, sex, ethnicity and CMV serostatus were collected together with the repertoire data. Genome-wide SNP genotypes for about 65% of the roughly 670 donors were used in a later genetic analysis, which treated that subset as a discovery cohort. All discovery cohort repertoires had been generated using a single sequencing platform. HLA typing included class I and class II loci at four-digit resolution. Typing coverage varied by locus: roughly 620-640 donors for A, B, C, DRB1 and DQB1; some 520 for DQA1; about 590 for DPA1; roughly 470 for DPB1. Several DR-DQ haplotypes were treated as single units for association and clustering because of strong linkage in the cohort. Among about 400 genotyped donors of the cohort, an average of around 250,000 unique TCR beta nucleotide sequences was sequenced per donor, of which 15% to 20% were non-productive. Results and caveats for the whole study, not just this receptor: A few of the identified cytomegalovirus-associated TCR beta chains were confirmed in vitro to be specific for cytomegalovirus antigens. A group of highly shared sequence variants was considered likely to be a technical artifact of the sequencing pipeline. Specific HLA alleles were associated with about 17,000 TCR beta sequences at a false discovery rate of 0.05 in a later analysis. In an earlier analysis of approximately 590 of the donors, most TCR beta V segments were observed in productive rearrangements about 90% or about 30% of the time, broadly matching IMGT annotations. Assigning TCR associations to individual alleles was difficult when HLA alleles, especially DR and DQ, strongly co-occurred. According to a later genetic analysis, donors in an Asian-associated ancestry cluster had fewer N-insertions in productive TCRs than the roughly 660-donor mean. In a later analysis, the rate of TCR association differed among HLA loci, with DRB1 alleles having the most associated TCRs and HLA-C alleles having the fewest. A further reported finding was that TCR beta sequences accurately predicted the HLA-A and HLA-B alleles for most subjects in the first cohort. The 87-base-pair reads could not distinguish some IMGT-functional V segments, including TRBV6-2 and TRBV6-3, so those segments were excluded. Cytomegalovirus status was reported to be diagnosed by the classifier with high specificity and sensitivity in both the original and validation cohorts. Compared with equally common non-associated chains, HLA-associated TCR beta chains in a later analysis were more clonally expanded and had lower generation probabilities. The authors suggested that the approach could potentially be generalized to other disease states and immunological phenotypes. This cohort had only TCR beta chains sequenced, and the lack of alpha or paired-chain data limited which features could be detected. A later analysis found that most CMV-associated TCR beta chains appeared HLA-restricted, with HLA associations seemingly driven largely by CMV exposure. Because HLA typing was missing for some donors at each locus, association tests included only the typed subset. Immune exposure information for the cohort was limited to CMV serostatus. In the study, some 160 TCR beta chains were listed as associated with cytomegalovirus. According to a later analysis, parvovirus B19, influenza, CMV and Epstein-Barr virus appeared linked to several top co-occurrence clusters. Most TCR sequences were seen in very few donors, while some public TCRs were found in many individuals. Because counts were too low, roughly 18 rarely observed V segments, including chromosome 9 orphons, were left out of the earlier analysis of 500 to 750 of the donors. Correlated functional status among segregating V segments might reflect linkage disequilibrium, but an unknown experimental factor could not be ruled out. In a later genetic analysis, a missense DCLRE1C variant was associated with V-gene and J-gene trimming of TCR beta chains, and the association was replicated in an independent cohort. Sequencing depth was assumed to be roughly uniform across donors in the presence/absence analyses, though that assumption may not hold.

Library prep was done by the immunoSEQ multiplex PCR assay. The multiplex PCR relied on a mix of 60 forward primers for TCR Vbeta segments and 13 reverse primers for TCR Jbeta segments. The CDR3 region of rearranged TCR beta genes was amplified from genomic DNA by a multiplex PCR assay. The amplified TCR beta libraries were sequenced on the Illumina HiSeq System as 87-base-pair reads. The authors' analysis ran thus. In a later analysis, some 80 million unique TCR beta chains were counted across the 500 to 850 repertoires, and roughly 11 million of these chains were shared by at least two donors. Raw reads were error-corrected and collapsed into unique sequences with a nearest-neighbor algorithm that merged closely related sequences to remove PCR and sequencing errors. Alignment of CDR3 sequences to IMGT reference sequences was used to assign V, D and J gene segments. For a sequence to be retained, a match of at least six nucleotides was required to both a V gene segment and a J gene segment. A rearrangement counted as productive if the CDR3 had no stop codons and remained in frame with V and J, and every other rearrangement counted as non-productive. Following IMGT convention, CDR3 was defined as the stretch from the second conserved V-encoded cysteine to the conserved J-encoded phenylalanine. In an earlier analysis of 500 to 650 of the donors, sequences lacking an unambiguous match to a single V gene segment were excluded. An earlier analysis of roughly 590 of the donors called V segments functional above 56.7% productive rearrangements and segregating when the between-donor standard deviation exceeded 5%. To diagnose cytomegalovirus status from the catalog of TCR beta chain sequences, a statistical classification framework was built. In a later analysis, TCR nucleotide sequences were compared against IMGT/GENE-DB human TR gene sequences so that V and J genes could be assigned. The TCRdist pipeline was used in a later analysis to assign CDR3 sequences and most-parsimonious VDJ recombination scenarios. In a later analysis, each TCR beta chain was defined by its CDR3 amino acid sequence together with its V-gene family, and reads lacking a unique V-gene family were excluded. As a way to deal with suspected cross-contamination and a sequencing artifact, a later analysis dropped approximately 590 nucleotide sequences that were highly shared and had low generation probability. For each public chain, a later analysis derived a clonal expansion index from normalized ranks of inferred template counts within each repertoire. A later analysis computed generation probabilities with a VDJ recombination model fitted to out-of-frame rearrangements, and checked the results against IGoR. In a later analysis, TCR-TCR, TCR-HLA and TCR-CMV co-occurrence was scored with hypergeometric tests, and a repertoire-size bias correction was applied to TCR pairs. In a later analysis, false discovery rates were estimated by permuting HLA or CMV assignments 20 times. In a later analysis, co-occurring TCRs were grouped using DBSCAN, and TCRdist sequence similarity was added for clustering within HLA-allele-positive subsets. For co-occurrence clustering, repertoires with fewer than 30,000 or more than 120,000 public chains were excluded, along with a handful of repertoires with anomalous nucleotide sharing. TCRdb took this table from immuneACCESS and kept in-frame rearrangements with V and J called. Such tables lack part of the clones; where checked against another copy, unresolved V genes explain under half of the gap, and the rest is unexplained. V and J calls and clone size are copied from that table; D and trimming were computed from the DNA. The sample table records 100,000 to 150,000 clones. Approximately 0.99% of the sample is held by the ten biggest clonotypes.

About this clone: The antigen it binds to is not known.

V is clipped by 5 bases and J by 6 bases, and the sequence between their germline boundaries is 19 bases long. Reading from cysteine to phenylalanine, the CDR3 counts 15 amino acids. Of the read, only the CDR3 DNA is kept; its 45 bases are in frame from base 1. CDR1 SEHNR and CDR2 FQNEAQ were looked up in the germline V gene (reference sequence). The cohort comprised around 700 healthy bone marrow donors. At the time of sampling, all cohort members were nominally healthy, though unrecorded immune exposures were likely present. The donor tested CMV seronegative and was one of the 352 seronegative cohort members. A peripheral blood sample was provided by each donor, and peripheral blood mononuclear cells were used for TCR beta sequencing. Genomic DNA extraction from the blood cell samples was performed with the Qiagen DNeasy Blood Extraction Kit.

This TCR was recovered from a man aged 18-30 years in good health and CMV-seronegative. The chain uses TRBV7-9 and TRBJ2-5, with a weak D call of TRBD1 (5 bases match). Specimen: PBMCs. In nucleotides, the sequence is TGTGCCAGCAGCACGGGTTCGCAGGGTAGGAAGACCCAGTACTTC. It codes for CASSTGSQGRKTQYF.